Below are 30 T cell receptor beta chains sequenced from a single sample in a study of blood T cell repertoires in COVID-19. Assay: immunoSEQ multiplex PCR; the TCRdb copy retains only in-frame clones and omits some. The sample includes fewer than 500,000 clones, roughly 77% of them seen just once. The sequencing sample was made of peripheral blood. These receptors came from a human donor with acute or convalescent COVID-19. The donor label of this sample is uncertain.

The CDR3 is CAWRPGRSVSYGYTF. The DNA for the CDR3 is TGTGCCTGGAGGCCAGGGAGGTCCGTAAGCTATGGCTACACCTTC. The J gene is TRBJ1-2, the V gene TRBV30; weak D call: TRBD1 (5 bases). Germline CDR1 reads GTSNPN; CDR2 reads SVGIG (reference sequence). The CDR3 has 15 amino acids. V dropped 3 bases and J dropped 4 bases, with 18 bases sitting between them.

J is TRBJ2-2 and V is TRBV11-2, with D perhaps TRBD2 (6 bases). This CDR3 is built from 17 residues. Trimming removed 1 base from V and 0 bases from J, with 12 bases in between. CDR1 is SGHAT, CDR2 FQNNGV, per germline. The DNA of the CDR3 is TGTGCCAGCAGCTTAGTCCTAGGGAGGTCGAACACCGGGGAGCTGTTTTTT. Its protein is CASSLVLGRSNTGELFF.

The chain carries TRBV5-8 and TRBJ2-3; possibly TRBD2 for D (7 bases). Germline loops: CDR1 SGHTS, CDR2 YDEGEE. Trimming cost V 7 bases and J 3 bases, with 21 bases left between them. CDR3 length equals 16 residues. CDR3 in amino acids: CASARGSGLETDTQYF. CDR3 DNA: TGTGCCAGCGCCAGGGGTAGCGGGCTAGAAACAGATACGCAGTATTTT.

This clone was seen a few times. J is TRBJ2-1 and V is TRBV7-6; 10 bases align to TRBD2. The V gene end was trimmed by 5 bases and the J gene end by 0 bases; junction bases not matched to a gene: 7. Germline values: CDR1 SGHVS, CDR2 FNYEAQ. The CDR3 runs 17 residues. The CDR3 spells CASSTRTSGSSYNEQFF. The CDR3 region has the DNA TGTGCCAGCAGCACCAGGACTAGCGGTTCCTCCTACAATGAGCAGTTCTTC.

The rearrangement links TRBV5-1 to TRBJ2-2; weak D call: TRBD1 (6 bases). The CDR3 is 15 residues long. The V gene lost 4 bases and the J gene lost 5 bases, with 15 bases spanning the gap. CDR1 is SGHRS, CDR2 YFSETQ, per germline. Written as DNA, the CDR3 is TGCGCCAGCAGCCAACAGACAGGCCCAACCGGGGAGCTGTTTTTT. This gives the protein CASSQQTGPTGELFF. Based on the CDR3 plus reference TRBV5-1 and TRBJ2-2, the full variable domain is KAGVTQTPRYLIKTRGQQVTLSCSPISGHRSVSWYQQTPGQGLQFLFEYFSETQRNKGNFPGRFSGRQFSNSRSEMNVSTLELGDSALYLCASSQQTGPTGELFFGEGSRLTVL.

A few counts support this clone. The genes are TRBV7-9 and TRBJ2-7; TRBD2 matches 10 bases. The CDR3 is 15 amino acids. Germline trimming cut 5 bases from V and 3 bases from J; bases unmatched to any gene: 7. Germline V gene sequence: CDR1 SEHNR, CDR2 FQNEAQ (reference sequence). CDR3 loop: CASSPWTSGRYEQYF. CDR3 coding DNA: TGTGCCAGCAGCCCCTGGACTAGCGGCCGCTACGAGCAGTACTTC.

The rearrangement joins TRBV28 to TRBJ2-7; possible D gene TRBD2, 7 bases. CDR3 size: 14 residues. The ends were cut back, 6 bases at V and 3 bases at J, with 15 bases in the middle. CDR1 is MDHEN and CDR2 is SYDVKM in the germline V gene. This CDR3 reads CASRQGGGFYEQYF. CDR3 sequence (DNA): TGTGCCAGCAGGCAGGGAGGGGGGTTCTACGAGCAGTACTTC.

CDR3 sequence reads: CASRKMGTKHTEAFF. The CDR3 DNA reads as TGTGCCAGCAGGAAAATGGGTACTAAACACACTGAAGCTTTCTTT. V gene TRBV2 combines with J gene TRBJ1-1; the D is unclear. Between the trimmed V and J ends, which lost 6 bases and 3 bases, there was a span of 17 bases. The CDR3 sequence is 15 residues long. Per the germline V gene, CDR1 is SNHLY and CDR2 is FYNNEI.

This sequence joins TRBV30 and TRBJ1-5; D remains unclear. The germline V and J ends were trimmed by 0 bases and 3 bases, with 3 bases remaining between them. CDR1 and CDR2 from the germline V gene are GTSNPN and SVGIG (reference sequence). This CDR3 region has 12 residues. CDR3 residues: CAWSVYNQPQHF. Written as DNA, the CDR3 is TGTGCCTGGAGTGTATACAATCAGCCCCAGCATTTT.

Regarding this clone: The same CDR3 arises from other DNA sequences in this sample as well. V usage is TRBV28 and J usage is TRBJ1-2; 10 nucleotides line up with TRBD1. The CDR3 is 15 residues long. Trimming cost V 4 bases and J 3 bases; bases outside gene matches: 5. Germline lookup yields CDR1 MDHEN and CDR2 SYDVKM. In nucleotides, the CDR3 is TGTGCCAGCAGTTGGGGACAGGGGAGGGACTATGGCTACACCTTC. Protein product: CASSWGQGRDYGYTF.

CDR3 sequence: CASSPGERPYGYTF. CDR3 coding DNA: TGTGCCAGTAGCCCCGGGGAGAGACCATATGGCTACACCTTC. This chain connects TRBV19 to TRBJ1-2; D uncertain. CDR1 LNHDA and CDR2 SQIVND come from the germline V gene (reference sequence). CDR3 length: 14 residues. Deletions cut 6 bases from V and 5 bases from J, with 16 bases between.

This clone has a handful of counts. The CDR3 region has the DNA TGTGCCAGCAGTCTAAACAGACAGGGAGCAATTGTTGAGGAGACCCAGTACTTC. This encodes CASSLNRQGAIVEETQYF. The chain is built from TRBV6-6 and TRBJ2-5, with 7 bases identical to TRBD1. The CDR3 length is 18 residues. Germline lookup yields CDR1 MNHNY and CDR2 SVGAGI (reference sequence). The junction had 20 bases not matched to a gene; V was cut back by 5 bases and J by 5 bases.

The chain combines TRBV6-1 with TRBJ2-5; a possible D gene is TRBD1 (5 bases). Germline lookup yields CDR1 MNHNS and CDR2 SASEGT. V was pared by 2 bases and J by 1 base, with 8 bases between. This CDR3 spans 14 amino acids. CDR3 residues: CASSESRAQETQYF. CDR3 coding DNA: TGTGCCAGCAGTGAAAGCAGGGCCCAAGAGACCCAGTACTTC.

The V call is TRBV28, the J call TRBJ2-2, with D perhaps TRBD1 (5 bases). Looked up from germline, CDR1 is MDHEN and CDR2 is SYDVKM. The V end was cut by 11 bases, the J end by 2 bases, with 12 bases between. The CDR3 is made up of 13 amino acids. CDR3 bases: TGTGCCTCTTCAGGGCCCAACACCGGGGAGCTGTTTTTT. Its translation is CASSGPNTGELFF.

The V call is TRBV5-4, the J call TRBJ1-4, with D maybe TRBD1 (5 bases). CDR1 is SGHNT, CDR2 YYREEE, per germline (reference sequence). Trimming pared 3 bases from V and 2 bases from J, leaving 14 bases between. The CDR3 extends over 16 amino acids. CDR3 sequence (DNA): TGTGCCAGCAGCTCATACCAGGGATCGACTAATGAAAAACTGTTTTTT. Its translation: CASSSYQGSTNEKLFF.

The chain combines TRBV6-2 or TRBV6-3 with TRBJ2-3, with TRBD2 matching 7 bases. The CDR3 sequence is 14 residues long. J gave up 6 bases and V 5 bases, and 8 bases lay outside the gene matches. Germline V gives CDR1 MNHEY, CDR2 SVGEGT. In DNA, the CDR3 is TGTGCCAGCAGTCCAGCGGGGCGGGAGGATACGCAGTATTTT. It codes for CASSPAGREDTQYF.

J is TRBJ2-5 and V is TRBV18; the match to TRBD1 covers 9 bases. The CDR3 is made up of 15 amino acids. The J segment lost 5 bases and the V segment lost 3 bases, leaving 7 bases of the junction unmatched. CDR1 KGHSH and CDR2 LQKENI come from the germline V gene. The CDR3 DNA sequence: TGTGCCAGCTCACCCCGGACAGGGGCTTCGGAGACCCAGTACTTC. This translates into CASSPRTGASETQYF.

This chain links TRBV6-1 with TRBJ1-2, with D perhaps TRBD1 (5 bases). This CDR3 contains 15 residues. Trimming cost V 3 bases and J 0 bases, with 11 bases left between them. The germline V gene has CDR1 MNHNS and CDR2 SASEGT. CDR3 loop: CASSDTGIANYGYTF. For the CDR3, the DNA is TGTGCCAGCAGTGATACAGGTATAGCTAACTATGGCTACACCTTC.

The chain joins TRBV6-6 to TRBJ2-2; D unclear. With 5 bases removed from V and 7 bases from J, the gap between germline ends came to 14 bases. Germline loops: CDR1 MNHNY, CDR2 SVGAGI (reference sequence). CDR3 length: 14 residues. This CDR3 reads CASSEPGPYGELFF. Here the CDR3 DNA reads TGTGCCAGCAGTGAGCCGGGTCCTTACGGGGAGCTGTTTTTT.

The CDR3 DNA sequence: TGTGCCAGTAGTATTCCTACGGGAGGGGGCGGCTCACGCAGCACTGAAGCTTTCTTT. Protein product: CASSIPTGGGGSRSTEAFF. The V call is TRBV19, the J call TRBJ1-1; 7 bases map to TRBD1. CDR3 size: 19 residues. V was clipped by 3 bases and J by 4 bases; unmatched bases: 20. The germline gives CDR1 LNHDA, CDR2 SQIVND (reference sequence).

The V gene is TRBV18, the J gene TRBJ1-5; TRBD1 aligns across 8 bases. J lost 5 bases, V lost 3 bases, and 12 bases had no gene match. This CDR3 has 17 residues. In germline, CDR1 is KGHSH, CDR2 LQKENI. The CDR3 nucleotides are TGTGCCAGCTCACCGCTCTCTCACACAGGGGGAGATCAGCCCCAGCATTTT. As protein: CASSPLSHTGGDQPQHF.

The V call is TRBV28, the J call TRBJ2-7; perhaps TRBD2 as D (7 bases). The CDR3 consists of 17 residues. Per germline, CDR1 MDHEN and CDR2 SYDVKM. With 5 bases removed from V and 5 bases from J, the gap between germline ends came to 25 bases. Here the CDR3 reads CASSPLGGAPPGDEQYF. The CDR3 DNA is TGTGCCAGCAGTCCGCTTGGGGGGGCCCCTCCCGGGGACGAGCAGTACTTC.

Only a few counts were recorded for this clone. V and J are TRBV4-2 and TRBJ2-3; the match to TRBD2 covers 10 bases. Trimming cost V 4 bases and J 4 bases; bases outside gene matches: 2. The CDR3 is 14 amino acids. The germline CDR1 and CDR2 sequences are LGHNA and YNFKEQ. CDR3 DNA: TGTGCCAGCAGCCCCGGGACTAGCGCAGATACGCAGTATTTT. Protein sequence: CASSPGTSADTQYF.

The chain joins TRBV19 to TRBJ1-2; D call uncertain. This CDR3 is built from 14 residues. Germline CDR1 LNHDA, CDR2 SQIVND (reference sequence). Trimming shortened V by 7 bases and J by 8 bases, and 20 bases separated the two germline ends. Written as DNA, the CDR3 is TGTGCCAGTACCGTCCGAACGGGAATTGGCGGCTACACCTTC. It is translated as CASTVRTGIGGYTF. Full variable domain (outside the CDR3, taken from reference TRBV19 and TRBJ1-2): DGGITQSPKYLFRKEGQNVTLSCEQNLNHDAMYWYRQDPGQGLRLIYYSQIVNDFQKGDIAEGYSVSREKKESFPLTVTSAQKNPTAFYLCASTVRTGIGGYTFGSGTRLTVV.

The V and J genes are TRBV18 and TRBJ2-1; perhaps TRBD2 as D (6 bases). Germline CDR1 KGHSH, CDR2 LQKENI. The CDR3 has 14 residues. Trimming cost V 5 bases and J 6 bases, with 14 bases left between them. The CDR3 DNA is TGTGCCAGCTCAAAGCGCGGAGGGACCAATGAGCAGTTCTTC. Translated: CASSKRGGTNEQFF.

This clone was detected only once. The gene calls are TRBV5-4 and TRBJ2-3, with 7 bases identical to TRBD1. CDR3 size: 13 residues. J was trimmed by 5 bases and V by 7 bases; bases with no gene match: 7. Germline V CDR1 and CDR2: SGHNT, YYREEE (reference sequence). The chain's CDR3 is CASGGQWKDTQYF. The CDR3 region has the DNA TGTGCCAGCGGGGGACAGTGGAAAGATACGCAGTATTTT.

The chain carries TRBV4-2 and TRBJ2-3; 9 bases align to TRBD1. The CDR3 sequence is 16 residues long. CDR1 and CDR2 from the germline V gene are LGHNA and YNFKEQ. J lost 2 bases, V lost 5 bases, and 8 bases had no gene match. The CDR3 DNA is TGTGCCAGCAGCTACACGGGACAGGGCGCCACAGATACGCAGTATTTT. This translates into CASSYTGQGATDTQYF.

The rearrangement links TRBV6-6 to TRBJ1-2; the D gene is possibly TRBD1 (5 bases). CDR3 length: 14 amino acids. V shed 8 bases and J shed 0 bases, with 13 bases lying between them. Germline assignment: CDR1 MNHNY and CDR2 SVGAGI (reference sequence). CDR3 protein: CASGGTGPNYGYTF. The CDR3 DNA follows: TGTGCCAGCGGGGGGACGGGGCCTAACTATGGCTACACCTTC.

The CDR3 DNA reads TGTGCCAGCAGTACCGACAGGGATCGCACCGGGGAGCTGTTTTTT. Amino acid sequence: CASSTDRDRTGELFF. The chain has TRBV6-5 and TRBJ2-2; 7 bases align to TRBD1. After removal of 5 bases from V and 4 bases from J, the junction contained 7 bases not matched to a gene. Germline CDR1 is MNHEY and CDR2 is SVGAGI. The CDR3 is 15 amino acids.

The gene calls are TRBV6-6 and TRBJ2-2, with TRBD2 matching 7 bases. From germline, CDR1 is MNHNY and CDR2 SVGAGI (reference sequence). The CDR3 totals 16 residues. J was trimmed by 0 bases and V by 6 bases; bases with no gene match: 7. DNA of the CDR3: TGTGCCAGCAGCGCTAGCGGACTAGCGAACACCGGGGAGCTGTTTTTT. It yields the protein CASSASGLANTGELFF.